This TCR beta chain was identified during a study of TIL therapy for anti-PD-1-resistant metastatic lung cancer. About the research overall: Tumors were harvested before any PD-1/PD-L1 blockade.

The libraries were made with immunoSEQ v3. The table came from immunoSEQ multiplex PCR; TCRdb's copy has only in-frame clones and leaves some out. The table has under 70,000 clones, around nine tenths seen once. This clone was seen just once. Antigen: not known. Study results and caveats: After infusion, TIL clonotypes partly replaced peripheral T cells and declined over months.

Stated time point: pre-treatment sample, taken before nivolumab and TIL therapy. Stage 4 NSCLC adults joined between late 2017 and January 2020. The CDR3 consists of 14 residues. Germline V lookup: CDR1 LNHNV, CDR2 YYDKDF (reference sequence). V was clipped by 5 bases and J by 2 bases, with 13 bases between them. The gene calls are TRBV15 and TRBJ2-7; the D is unclear. The TCR was taken from a person aged 25 to 85 with non-small cell lung cancer. The input for sequencing was blood, taken at baseline. The CDR3 spells CATSGMTDTYEQYF. CDR3 bases: TGTGCCACCAGCGGAATGACTGATACCTACGAGCAGTACTTC.